Following are 5 T cell receptor beta chains from one sample sequenced in a study of CD8 T cells in Susac syndrome. Random hexamers were used to reverse transcribe 0.5 to 1 ug of RNA. MiXCR was run by TCRdb on the immunoSEQ multiplex PCR reads, yielding one entry per CDR3 protein. The repertoire holds approximately 210,000 distinct CDR3 sequences, with roughly 96% as singletons. The specimen sequenced was CD4+ T cells from PBMCs. All receptors derive from a human donor with multiple sclerosis.

The CDR3 sequence: CASSLGSSGNTGELFF. CDR3 DNA: TGTGCCAGCAGCTTGGGGTCTAGCGGTAACACCGGGGAGCTGTTTTTT. The gene calls are TRBV11-2 and TRBJ2-2; 7 nucleotides line up with TRBD2. In germline, CDR1 is SGHAT, CDR2 FQNNGV. The ends lost 3 bases at V and 2 bases at J; junction bases unmatched: 6. The CDR3 has 16 amino acids.

This clonotype appeared once. The gene calls are TRBV5-4 and TRBJ1-5; 7 bases fit TRBD1. The germline V gene has CDR1 SGHNT and CDR2 YYREEE (reference sequence). The CDR3 is 14 amino acids. Unmatched junction bases numbered 7, after V lost 3 bases and J lost 7 bases. CDR3 in amino acids: CASSSDRAKQPQHF. The CDR3 DNA sequence: TGTGCCAGCAGCTCCGACAGGGCGAAGCAGCCCCAGCATTTT.

This clonotype has a single count. The chain joins TRBV2 to TRBJ2-4, with TRBD1 as a possible D gene (5 bases). The CDR3 length is 12 residues. Germline lookup yields CDR1 SNHLY and CDR2 FYNNEI. Trimming pared 2 bases from V and 13 bases from J, leaving 12 bases between. CDR3 sequence reads: CASSEKGIIQYF. For the CDR3, the DNA is TGTGCCAGCAGTGAAAAGGGGATTATCCAGTACTTC.

V and J are TRBV29-1 and TRBJ2-7, with TRBD2 matching over 8 bases. This CDR3 has 14 residues. Germline CDR1 is SQVTM and CDR2 is ANQGSEA. J lost 4 bases, V lost 3 bases, and 8 bases had no gene match. The CDR3 DNA follows: TGCAGCGTTGAGGGTAGCGGGAAGGGTTACGAGCAGTACTTC. This gives the protein CSVEGSGKGYEQYF.

The V gene is TRBV28, the J gene TRBJ2-5; D is possibly TRBD1 (6 bases). Trimming cost V 6 bases and J 6 bases, with 20 bases left between them. Per germline, CDR1 MDHEN and CDR2 SYDVKM. This CDR3 region has 15 residues. The CDR3 sequence: CASRRRGGAPKTQYF. As DNA, the CDR3 is TGTGCCAGCAGGCGTCGAGGGGGAGCGCCCAAGACCCAGTACTTC.